A selection of T cell receptor beta chains follows, all from one sample in a study of OX40 agonist ivuxolimab in advanced cancers. Clones were read by immunoSEQ multiplex PCR, and TCRdb kept only the in-frame ones, dropping some. The repertoire holds 65,000 to 95,000 clones, with approximately 86% as singletons. Material: CD4+ or CD8+ T cells sorted from blood, obtained in a trial of the OX40 agonist ivuxolimab. All receptors come from an adult with an advanced solid tumor such as melanoma, head and neck, liver or kidney cancer. Each CDR3 is given with its conserved first and last residue.

TRBV6-1	TRBJ1-2	CASSEGIGDYYGYTF
TRBV7-2	TRBJ2-1	CASSYSGGPLDEQFF
TRBV5-5	TRBJ1-2	CASSSEQGDNYGYTF
TRBV9	TRBJ2-7	CASSVSGRQGVYEQYF
TRBV7-2	TRBJ1-1	CASSPTNTEAFF
TRBV5-1	TRBJ1-2	CASSLEGDYGYTF
TRBV5-1	TRBJ2-6	CASGAQAVAGANVLTF
TRBV5-1	TRBJ2-3	CASSSGPTSPTDTQYF
TRBV6-6	TRBJ1-2	CASSPNGGSNGYTF
TRBV7-2	TRBJ2-3	CASSPRLAGRGDTQYF
TRBV7-9	TRBJ1-5	CASSLADARVVF
TRBV7-9	TRBJ1-3	CASSRQGAAGNTIYF
TRBV2	TRBJ2-7	CASRRNSYEQYF
TRBV7-8	TRBJ2-1	CASSSSRRSYNEQFF
TRBV19	TRBJ1-2	CASSIPGPGRYTF
TRBV4-2	TRBJ2-5	CASSQDRGPGEETQYF
TRBV4-3	TRBJ2-5	CASSQGGRETQYF
TRBV19	TRBJ2-2	CASSGGPITGELFF
TRBV5-4	TRBJ2-1	CASSLAFVGLAGYNEQFF
TRBV19	TRBJ2-1	CASSSHRGYYNEQFF
TRBV7-9	TRBJ2-4	CASSQYRENIQYF
TRBV30	TRBJ2-2	CAWRTSGNTGELFF